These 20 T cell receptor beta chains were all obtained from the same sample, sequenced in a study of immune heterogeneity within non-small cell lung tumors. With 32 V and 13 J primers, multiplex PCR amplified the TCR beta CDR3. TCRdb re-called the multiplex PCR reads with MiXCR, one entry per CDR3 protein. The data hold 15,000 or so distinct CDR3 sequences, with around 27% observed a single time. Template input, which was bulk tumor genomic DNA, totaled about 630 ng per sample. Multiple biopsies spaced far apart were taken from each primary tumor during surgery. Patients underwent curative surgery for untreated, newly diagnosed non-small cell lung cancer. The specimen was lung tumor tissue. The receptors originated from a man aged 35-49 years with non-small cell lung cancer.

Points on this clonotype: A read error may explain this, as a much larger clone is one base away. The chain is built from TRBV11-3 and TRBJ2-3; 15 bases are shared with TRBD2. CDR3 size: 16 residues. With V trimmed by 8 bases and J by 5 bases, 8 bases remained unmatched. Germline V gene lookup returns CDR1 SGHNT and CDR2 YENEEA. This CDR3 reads CASGRGLAGGVDTQYF. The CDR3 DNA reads TGTGCCAGCGGCCGGGGACTAGCGGGAGGAGTAGATACGCAGTATTTT.

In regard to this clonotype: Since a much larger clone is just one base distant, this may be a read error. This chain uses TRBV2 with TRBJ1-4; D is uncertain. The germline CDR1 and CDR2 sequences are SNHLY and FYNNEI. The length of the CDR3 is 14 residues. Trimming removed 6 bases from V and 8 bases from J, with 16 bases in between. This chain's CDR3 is CASRDRTVAEKLFF. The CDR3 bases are TGTGCCAGCAGGGACCGAACCGTGGCGGAAAAACTGTTTTTT.

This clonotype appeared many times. CDR3 region: CASSLGLESTDTQYF. Written as DNA, the CDR3 is TGTGCCAGCAGCTTGGGGCTAGAAAGCACAGATACGCAGTATTTT. The rearrangement joins TRBV5-4 to TRBJ2-3, with D unclear. Germline CDR1 is SGHNT and CDR2 is YYREEE (reference sequence). V lost 0 bases and J 0 bases, leaving 8 bases between the germline ends. The CDR3 consists of 15 residues.

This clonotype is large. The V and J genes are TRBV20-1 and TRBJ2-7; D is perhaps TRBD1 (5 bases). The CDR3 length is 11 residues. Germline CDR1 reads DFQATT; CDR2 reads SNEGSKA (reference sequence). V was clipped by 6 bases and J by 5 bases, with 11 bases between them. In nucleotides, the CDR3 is TGCAGTGCCCAAGACAGCCACGAGCAGTACTTC. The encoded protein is CSAQDSHEQYF.

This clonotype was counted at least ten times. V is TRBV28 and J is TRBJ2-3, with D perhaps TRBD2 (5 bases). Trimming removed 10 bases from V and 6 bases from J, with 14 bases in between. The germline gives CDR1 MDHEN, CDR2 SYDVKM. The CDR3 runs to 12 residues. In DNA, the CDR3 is TGTGCCATTCTAGCAGATAACGATACGCAGTATTTT. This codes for CAILADNDTQYF. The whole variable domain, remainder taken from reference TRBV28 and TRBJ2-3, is DVKVTQSSRYLVKRTGEKVFLECVQDMDHENMFWYRQDPGLGLRLIYFSYDVKMKEKGDIPEGYSVSREKKERFSLILESASTNQTSMYLCAILADNDTQYFGPGTRLTVL.

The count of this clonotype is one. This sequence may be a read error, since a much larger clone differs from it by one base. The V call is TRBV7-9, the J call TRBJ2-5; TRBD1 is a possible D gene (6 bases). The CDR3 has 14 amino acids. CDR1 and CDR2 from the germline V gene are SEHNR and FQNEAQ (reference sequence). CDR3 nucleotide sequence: TGTACCAGCAGCTCCGGACAGCCACAAGAGACCCAGTACTTC. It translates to CTSSSGQPQETQYF.

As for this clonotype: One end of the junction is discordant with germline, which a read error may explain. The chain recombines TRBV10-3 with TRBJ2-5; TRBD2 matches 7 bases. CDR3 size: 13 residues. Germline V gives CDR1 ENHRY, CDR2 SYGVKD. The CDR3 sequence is CAISGDYQETHYF. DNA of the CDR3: TGTGCCATCAGTGGGGACTACCAAGAGACCCACTACTTC.

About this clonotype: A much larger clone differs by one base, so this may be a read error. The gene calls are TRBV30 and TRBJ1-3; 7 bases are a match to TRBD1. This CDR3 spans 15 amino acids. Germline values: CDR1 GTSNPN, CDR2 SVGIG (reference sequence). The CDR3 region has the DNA TGTGCCTGGAGTGTAGGGGGCGTCGGCGGAAACAACATATATTTT. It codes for CAWSVGGVGGNNIYF.

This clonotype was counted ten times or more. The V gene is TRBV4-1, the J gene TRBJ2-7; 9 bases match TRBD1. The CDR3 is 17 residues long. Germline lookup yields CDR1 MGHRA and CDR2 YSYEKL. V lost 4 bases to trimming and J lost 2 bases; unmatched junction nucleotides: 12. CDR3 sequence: CASSPDRGGYGTYEQYF. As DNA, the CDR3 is TGCGCCAGCAGCCCGGACAGGGGAGGCTACGGAACCTACGAGCAGTACTTC.

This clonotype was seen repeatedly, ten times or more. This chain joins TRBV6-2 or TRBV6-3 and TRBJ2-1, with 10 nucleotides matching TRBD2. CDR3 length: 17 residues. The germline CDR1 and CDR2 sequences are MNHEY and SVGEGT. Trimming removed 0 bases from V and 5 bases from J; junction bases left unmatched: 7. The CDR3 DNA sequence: TGTGCCAGCAGTTACTCGAAGACTAGCGGGCCCAACAATGAGCAGTTCTTC. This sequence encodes CASSYSKTSGPNNEQFF.

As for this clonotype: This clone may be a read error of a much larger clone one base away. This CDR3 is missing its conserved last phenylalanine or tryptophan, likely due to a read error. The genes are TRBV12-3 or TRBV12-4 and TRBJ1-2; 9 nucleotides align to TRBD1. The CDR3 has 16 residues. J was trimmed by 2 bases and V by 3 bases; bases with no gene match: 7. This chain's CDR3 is CASSLGQGSRNYGYTL. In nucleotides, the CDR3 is TGTGCCAGCAGTTTGGGACAGGGAAGTCGAAACTATGGCTACACCTTA.

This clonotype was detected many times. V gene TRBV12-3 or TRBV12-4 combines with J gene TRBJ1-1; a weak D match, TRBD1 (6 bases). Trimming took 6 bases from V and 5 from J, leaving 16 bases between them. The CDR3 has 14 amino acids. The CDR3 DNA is TGTGCCAGCAGCCGAGTGGGAGGACAGACTGAAGCTTTCTTT. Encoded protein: CASSRVGGQTEAFF.

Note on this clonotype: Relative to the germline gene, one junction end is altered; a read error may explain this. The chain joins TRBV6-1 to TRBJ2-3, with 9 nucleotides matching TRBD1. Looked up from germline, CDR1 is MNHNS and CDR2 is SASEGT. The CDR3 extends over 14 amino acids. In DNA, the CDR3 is TGTGCCAGCAGCATCGGGACAGGGACGGATAGGCAGTATTTT. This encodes CASSIGTGTDRQYF.

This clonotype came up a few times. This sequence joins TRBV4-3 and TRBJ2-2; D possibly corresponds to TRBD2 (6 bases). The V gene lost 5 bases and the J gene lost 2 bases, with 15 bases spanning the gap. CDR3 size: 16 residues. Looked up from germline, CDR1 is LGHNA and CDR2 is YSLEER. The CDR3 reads CASSEDGGVNTGELFF. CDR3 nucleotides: TGCGCCAGCAGCGAGGATGGCGGGGTAAACACCGGGGAGCTGTTTTTT.

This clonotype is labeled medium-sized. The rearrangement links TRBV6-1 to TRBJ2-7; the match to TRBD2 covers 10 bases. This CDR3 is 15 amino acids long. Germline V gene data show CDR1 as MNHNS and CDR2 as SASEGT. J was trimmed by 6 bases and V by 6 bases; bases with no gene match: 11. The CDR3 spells CASRPVAGGTSEQYF. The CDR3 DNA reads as TGTGCCAGCAGACCAGTAGCGGGAGGAACCAGCGAGCAGTACTTC.

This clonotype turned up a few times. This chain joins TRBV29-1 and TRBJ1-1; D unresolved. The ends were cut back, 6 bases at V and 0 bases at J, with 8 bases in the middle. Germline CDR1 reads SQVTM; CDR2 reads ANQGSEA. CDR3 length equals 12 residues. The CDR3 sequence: CSVRHLNTEAFF. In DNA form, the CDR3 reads TGCAGCGTAAGACACCTGAACACTGAAGCTTTCTTT.

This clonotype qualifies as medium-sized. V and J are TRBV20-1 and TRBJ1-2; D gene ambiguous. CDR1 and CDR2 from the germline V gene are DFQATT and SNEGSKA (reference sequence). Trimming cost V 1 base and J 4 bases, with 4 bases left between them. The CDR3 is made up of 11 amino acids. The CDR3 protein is CSARAGYGYTF. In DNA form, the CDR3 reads TGCAGTGCTAGAGCCGGCTATGGCTACACCTTC.

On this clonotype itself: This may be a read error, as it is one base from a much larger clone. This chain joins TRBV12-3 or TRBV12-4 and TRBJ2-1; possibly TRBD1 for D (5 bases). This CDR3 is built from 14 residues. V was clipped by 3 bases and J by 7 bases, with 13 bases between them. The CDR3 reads CASSFGRDPNEQFF. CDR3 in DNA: TGTGCCAGCAGTTTTGGCAGGGATCCTAATGAGCAGTTCTTC.

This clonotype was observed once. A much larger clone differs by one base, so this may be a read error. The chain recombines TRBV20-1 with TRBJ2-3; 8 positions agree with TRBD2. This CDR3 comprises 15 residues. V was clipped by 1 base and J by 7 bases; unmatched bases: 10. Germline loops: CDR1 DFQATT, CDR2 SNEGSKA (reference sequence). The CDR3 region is CSARALAGYSHTQYF. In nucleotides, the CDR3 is TGCAGTGCTAGAGCCTTAGCGGGATACTCACATACGCAGTATTTT.

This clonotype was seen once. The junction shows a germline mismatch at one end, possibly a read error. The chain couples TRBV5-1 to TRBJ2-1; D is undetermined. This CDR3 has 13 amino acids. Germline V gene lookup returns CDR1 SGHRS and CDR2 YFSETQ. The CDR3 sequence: CTSSLAGVNEQFF. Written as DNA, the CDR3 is TGCACCAGCAGCTTGGCCGGCGTTAATGAGCAGTTCTTC. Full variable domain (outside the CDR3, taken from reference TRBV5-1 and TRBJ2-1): KAGVTQTPRYLIKTRGQQVTLSCSPISGHRSVSWYQQTPGQGLQFLFEYFSETQRNKGNFPGRFSGRQFSNSRSEMNVSTLELGDSALYLCTSSLAGVNEQFFGPGTRLTVL.